This T cell receptor beta chain is drawn from a study of regulatory T cells in long-lasting Graves disease. This clonotype occurred a few times. The germline gene is not matched at one end of the junction; a read error may be the cause. Specified time point: newly diagnosed GD, antithyroid drugs for less than 3 months. Generation of the TCR library employed RNA extracted from PBMCs. The patients were drawn from one endocrinology department in Xi'an, China. Assembly of TCR beta libraries relied on iRepertoire HTBI primers together with Arm-PCR of CDR3 regions. TCRdb analysed the multiplex PCR reads with MiXCR anew, one entry per CDR3 protein. Of about 520,000 distinct CDR3 sequences listed, 12% are singletons. These records were also assigned to another study, of T cells in Graves' hyperthyroidism and ophthalmopathy. That paper states: It was considered stable Graves' hyperthyroidism when ophthalmopathy did not progress within 18 months. A first-round RT-PCR of the TCR CDR3 used the HTBI primer set.

This sequence originates from a woman aged 25 to 39 with Graves disease. The sample in question was peripheral blood mononuclear cells (PBMCs), obtained at new diagnosis, from a patient treated with antithyroid drugs.

The CDR3, as DNA: TGTGCCAGCAGCCCCCCGGGACGAAACTCTGGAAACACCATGTATTTT. This codes for CASSPPGRNSGNTMYF. This chain uses TRBV7-9 with TRBJ1-3; D perhaps matches TRBD1 (5 bases). The CDR3 loop spans 16 amino acids. The germline V gene encodes CDR1 SEHNR and CDR2 FQNEAQ (reference sequence).